Listed below are T cell receptor beta chains from one sample, sequenced in a study. TCRdb reanalysed the 5' RACE reads using MiXCR and keeps one entry per CDR3 protein. The sample holds 62,000 or so distinct CDR3 sequences, approximately 23% seen once. Sequences were obtained from memory CD4+ T cells sorted from a lymph node. The receptors stem from a female donor with breast cancer. The CDR3 runs from the conserved cysteine through the conserved F or W. Each record gives: J gene, clone size, V gene, D gene, CDR3 protein, CDR3 DNA. D genes are given only for firm matches. Only part of the rows carry a size: once, few, many, or a class if the clone is expanded.

j_call: TRBJ1-1
clone_size: once
v_call: TRBV29-1
d_call: .
cdr3_aa: CSVIRGPNTEAFF
cdr3_nt: TGCAGCGTCATTAGAGGTCCGAACACTGAGGCTTTCTTT

j_call: TRBJ1-1
clone_size: once
v_call: TRBV4-3
d_call: TRBD1
cdr3_aa: CASSQELDRGNTEAFF
cdr3_nt: TGCGCCAGCAGCCAAGAGCTGGACAGGGGGAACACGGAAGCTTTCTTT

j_call: TRBJ2-3
clone_size: .
v_call: TRBV28
d_call: .
cdr3_aa: CASSLLTDTQYF
cdr3_nt: TGTGCCAGCAGTTTACTTACAGATACGCAGTATTTT

j_call: TRBJ2-2
clone_size: few
v_call: TRBV20-1
d_call: .
cdr3_aa: CSARDRVKNTGELFF
cdr3_nt: TGCAGTGCTAGAGATCGAGTAAAGAACACCGGGGAGCTGTTTTTT

j_call: TRBJ2-2
clone_size: many
v_call: TRBV29-1
d_call: .
cdr3_aa: CSVRALANTGELFF
cdr3_nt: TGCAGCGTCCGGGCCCTCGCGAACACCGGGGAGCTGTTTTTT

j_call: TRBJ1-5
clone_size: .
v_call: TRBV28
d_call: .
cdr3_aa: CASSSPRGLNNQPQHF
cdr3_nt: TGTGCCAGCAGTTCGCCCCGCGGGTTAAACAATCAGCCCCAGCATTTT

j_call: TRBJ1-1
clone_size: many
v_call: TRBV7-2
d_call: .
cdr3_aa: CASSFYDTEAFF
cdr3_nt: TGTGCCAGCAGCTTTTATGACACTGAAGCTTTCTTT

j_call: TRBJ1-1
clone_size: .
v_call: TRBV7-9
d_call: .
cdr3_aa: CASSKIEVAEAFF
cdr3_nt: TGTGCCAGCAGCAAGATAGAGGTCGCTGAAGCTTTCTTT

j_call: TRBJ1-5
clone_size: few
v_call: TRBV6-1
d_call: .
cdr3_aa: CASRSGSNQPQHF
cdr3_nt: TGTGCCAGCAGAAGCGGTAGCAATCAGCCCCAGCATTTT

j_call: TRBJ2-3
clone_size: .
v_call: TRBV5-5
d_call: TRBD2
cdr3_aa: CASSLPASGRDTQYF
cdr3_nt: TGTGCCAGCAGCTTACCGGCTAGCGGGCGGGATACGCAGTATTTT

j_call: TRBJ2-1
clone_size: .
v_call: TRBV7-3
d_call: TRBD1
cdr3_aa: CASSLDRARNEQFF
cdr3_nt: TGTGCCAGCAGCCTGGACAGGGCTCGGAATGAGCAGTTCTTC

j_call: TRBJ1-5
clone_size: .
v_call: TRBV21-1
d_call: .
cdr3_aa: CASSKNGQDNQPQHF
cdr3_nt: TGTGCCAGCAGCAAAAACGGGCAGGACAATCAGCCCCAGCATTTT